The entry below describes one T cell receptor beta chain. What antigen it recognizes has not been identified. Base-call qualities are not available, and no considerably larger clone is one nucleotide away. The TCR beta CDR3 regions were amplified from the RNA transcripts. The first round of RT-PCR for the TCR CDR3 was performed with the HTBI primer set and the Qiagen OneStep RT-PCR kit. The libraries were constructed in a second round of multiplex PCR and then size-selected and purified. The libraries were sequenced on an Illumina HiSeq2000 using paired-end 100 bp reads. Processing in the source paper ran as follows. SOAPnuke was used to process the raw data, throwing out any read that contained adapters or uncalled bases, had a mean Phred below 15, or lacked an exact constant-primer or identifier match. High-quality paired reads were merged with COPE v1.2.5, and unique nucleotide sequences were defined as clonotypes. MiTCR v1.1 was used to align the clonotypes against IMGT TRBV, TRBD and TRBJ reference segments. The analysis included only V-J combinations with a frequency above 0.0001, which together covered 99% to 99.2% of the repertoires. A TCS score was defined as the ratio of F50 (clonal expansion) to E x V (chaos), with BLOSUM62-based TCRdist applied between CDR3 peptides within each V-J. Welch's t-statistics and random forest reduced fewer than 550 V-J features to about 13, which were used in a naive Bayes classifier (R e1071). TCRdb handled the public reads itself, with Q25 trimming in fastp and clone calling in MiXCR, and kept productive beta chains. Every distinct CDR3 protein forms one entry, paired with its most common genes and DNA. None of the V and J calls come from the authors' own analysis; TCRdb made them. Here the sample has roughly 300,000 distinct CDR3 sequences; about 21% occur a single time. Under 55% of the sample belongs to the ten largest clones.

The sample belongs to a study of T cells in Graves' hyperthyroidism and ophthalmopathy (dated by TCRdb to the late 2010s). About the full investigation: Peripheral blood was collected at initial diagnosis, before any treatment. TCR V-J signatures able to tell the groups apart were searched for in a discovery cohort of approximately 95 patients, of whom about 40 had Graves' ophthalmopathy and 55 to 60 had stable Graves' hyperthyroidism. Prospective prediction of ophthalmopathy was tested in an independent validation cohort of under 20 hyperthyroidism patients and 17 patients who later progressed to ophthalmopathy. The 75 to 100 discovery patients were randomly divided into training and test sets at a 7:3 ratio. In six Graves' hyperthyroidism patients, the study also compared T-cell repertoires from thyroid tissue with T-cell repertoires from blood. Once sampling was done, hyperthyroidism patients were given methimazole at a starting dose of 30 mg daily, whereas ophthalmopathy patients were given high-dose intravenous methylprednisolone. TCR Vbeta CDR3 sequencing of 120 to 150 peripheral blood samples (around 45 ophthalmopathy, about 75 hyperthyroidism and some 17 progressor patients) is reported in the paper. The research as a whole found: During validation, the model predicted progression to ophthalmopathy a median of approximately six months ahead of onset, with around 71% sensitivity and 72.22% specificity. Most expanded thyroid clonotypes (frequency above 0.001) were also detected in blood, suggesting blood repertoires may reflect thyroid immune responses. A model built on a 13 V-J signature distinguished ophthalmopathy from stable hyperthyroidism, reaching 85% to 90% sensitivity and 81.08% specificity in cross-validation and 80%/75% in testing. No statistical method was used to fix the sample size in advance, and group allocation was not hidden from the investigators.

A patient counted as having stable Graves' hyperthyroidism if no progression to ophthalmopathy occurred over 18 months of follow-up. The hyperthyroidism patients were between 18 and 65 years old and newly diagnosed, with a disease duration of less than 2 months. Patients with uncontrolled infections, other autoimmune diseases, pregnancy or lactation were excluded. Diagnoses relied on clinical symptoms, serum thyroxine and TRAb, thyroid ultrasound and orbital computed tomography. PBMCs were separated from around 9.1 ml of fresh peripheral blood using Ficoll-Paque density gradient centrifugation. Total RNA was extracted using Trizol reagent, and RNA quality was assessed on an Agilent 2100 Bioanalyzer. Including cysteine and phenylalanine, the CDR3 has 14 amino acids. Only the CDR3 portion is preserved as DNA: 42 bases, with reading frame beginning at the first base. CDR1 and CDR2 are read off the germline V gene as SNHLY and FYNNEI. Relative to germline, V is 8 bases shorter and J is 1 base shorter, with 12 bases between their ends.

The clonotype comes from a woman in her forties or fifties with Graves' hyperthyroidism. Sequences were obtained from blood. This sequence uses TRBV2 and TRBJ2-1; TRBD1 is perhaps the D gene, given 6 matching bases. The CDR3 is CASLDRISYNEQFF. The nucleotides read TGTGCCAGCTTAGACAGGATTTCCTACAATGAGCAGTTCTTC. Extended through the reference TRBV2 and TRBJ2-1 proteins, this CDR3 yields the full variable domain: EPEVTQTPSHQVTQMGQEVILRCVPISNHLYFYWYRQILGQKVEFLVSFYNNEISEKSEIFDDQFSVERPDGSNFTLKIRSTKLEDSAMYFCASLDRISYNEQFFGPGTRLTVL.